This is a list of T cell receptor beta chains from one sample in a study of T cells expressing NK-cell markers. TCRdb re-called the 5' RACE reads; one entry per CDR3 protein, DNA not given. Recorded for this sample: 450,000 to 600,000 distinct CDR3 sequences. What was sequenced was blood T cells: a sorted CD56 or NKG2C T cell subset, CD4+ or CD8+ T cells, or bulk PBMC T cells (not recorded which). Every receptor here comes from a man between 18 and 35 years old in good health. CDR3s include the opening cysteine and the closing phenylalanine or tryptophan.

TRBV27,TRBJ2-2,CASSSLAGSGTGELFF
TRBV9,TRBJ2-2,CASSPHGTGTNTGELFF
TRBV5-1,TRBJ2-5,CASSGNPDSQETQYF
TRBV7-6,TRBJ2-1,CASSLVQAGSSYNEQFF
TRBV7-7,TRBJ2-3,CASSSSREYTQYF
TRBV14,TRBJ2-1,CASSFSGRASNEQFF
TRBV5-1,TRBJ1-1,CASSPGQGGAEAFF
TRBV4-2,TRBJ2-5,CASRTGTPNNQETQYF
TRBV20-1,TRBJ1-4,CSATRGGLGREKLFF
TRBV7-9,TRBJ2-3,CASSRQSGLTDTQYF
TRBV24-1,TRBJ2-2,CATSGPGQLYTGELFF
TRBV6-5,TRBJ2-5,CASTLGGSQYF
TRBV5-1,TRBJ1-2,CASSSDRDRYYGYTF
TRBV7-2,TRBJ2-1,CASSGNYPYNEQFF
TRBV7-9,TRBJ2-7,CASSSLFEQYF
TRBV29-1,TRBJ1-2,CSVSGTGLIYGYTF
TRBV12-3/TRBV12-4,TRBJ2-5,CASSNYDRVDGTQYF
TRBV7-9,TRBJ2-1,CASSRPVRNNEQFF
TRBV5-1,TRBJ2-1,CASSPRLAGSEQFF
TRBV6-5,TRBJ2-2,CASSYSGRGPNTGELFF
TRBV6-5,TRBJ1-6,CASSYGSGSNSPLHF
TRBV12-3/TRBV12-4,TRBJ2-1,CASSFFREAYNEQFF
TRBV7-6,TRBJ2-2,CASTQGGSGHTGELFF
TRBV27,TRBJ2-1,CASSELSGDLYNEQFF
TRBV6-2/TRBV6-3,TRBJ1-6,CASGATGHNSPLHF
TRBV29-1,TRBJ1-5,CSVEDPGDSNQPQHF
TRBV18,TRBJ2-3,CASSEATDTQYF
TRBV6-5,TRBJ2-3,CASSYRGARNTQYF
TRBV29-1,TRBJ2-7,CSVLKRGPPSEQYF
TRBV20-1,TRBJ2-3,CSAGGPNTDTQYF
TRBV12-3/TRBV12-4,TRBJ2-1,CASSRSGTSGKGKFF
TRBV12-3/TRBV12-4,TRBJ2-3,CASSIGSSADTQYF
TRBV7-2,TRBJ2-1,CASSWTAGTDNEQFF
TRBV5-1,TRBJ2-7,CASTLSGTSYEQYF
TRBV4-2,TRBJ2-1,CASSQYTSGNYNEQFF
TRBV5-5,TRBJ2-7,CASSWEPWGEQYF
TRBV7-2,TRBJ2-3,CASSLVGSEPDTQYF
TRBV24-1,TRBJ2-3,CATSDLSLSDTQYF
TRBV6-5,TRBJ2-3,CASSYFLGTSRDTQYF
TRBV29-1,TRBJ2-1,CSVGLGSRSEQFF
TRBV5-1,TRBJ2-1,CASSLSGTRPDNEQFF
TRBV29-1,TRBJ1-1,CSVAFRNTEAFF
TRBV11-2,TRBJ2-3,CASSLDPSGVTDTQYF
TRBV12-3/TRBV12-4,TRBJ2-1,CASSLGIWRSSYNEQFF
TRBV20-1,TRBJ2-3,CSARPGNADTQYF
TRBV7-8,TRBJ2-1,CASSYSGMGNEQFF
TRBV20-1,TRBJ2-7,CSAGALGEYEQYF
TRBV6-5,TRBJ2-1,CASSYQRGPAPEQFF
TRBV18,TRBJ2-2,CASSPGRASNTGELFF
TRBV24-1,TRBJ2-3,CATSDRRGTETPSTDTQYF
TRBV7-9,TRBJ1-4,CASSATPGTRLFF
TRBV12-3/TRBV12-4,TRBJ2-1,CASSPSLAGGFNEQFF
TRBV10-3,TRBJ2-2,CAIRTLGGATGELFF